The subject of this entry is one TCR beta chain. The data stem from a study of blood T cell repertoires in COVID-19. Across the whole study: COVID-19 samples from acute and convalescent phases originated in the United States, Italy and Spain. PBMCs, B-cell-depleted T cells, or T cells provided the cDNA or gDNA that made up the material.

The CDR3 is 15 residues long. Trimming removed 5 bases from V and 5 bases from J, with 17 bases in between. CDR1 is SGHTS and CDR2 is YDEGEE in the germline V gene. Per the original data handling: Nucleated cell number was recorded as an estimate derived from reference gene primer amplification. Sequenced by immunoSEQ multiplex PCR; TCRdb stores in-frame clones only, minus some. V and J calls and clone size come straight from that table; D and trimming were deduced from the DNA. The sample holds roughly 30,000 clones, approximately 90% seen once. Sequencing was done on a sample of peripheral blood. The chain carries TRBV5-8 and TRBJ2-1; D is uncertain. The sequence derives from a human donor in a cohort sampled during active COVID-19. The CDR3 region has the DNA TGTGCCAGCAGATTACGCGGCCTATTACACAATGAGCAGTTCTTC. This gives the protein CASRLRGLLHNEQFF.